The TCR beta chain under discussion was sequenced for a study of identical twins. Study-level results: Invariant cells of the MAIT and iNKT types might have partly distorted the zero-insertion analyses.

This clonotype was observed a few times. The target antigen is unknown. With 6 bases removed from V and 3 bases from J, the gap between germline ends came to 18 bases. Per the germline V gene, CDR1 is SNHLY and CDR2 is FYNNEI. CDR3 length equals 16 residues. TCRdb recomputed calls from the 5' RACE reads with MiXCR, one row per CDR3 protein. The sample includes about 530,000 distinct CDR3 sequences, about 15% of them seen just once. These data were also filed under a second study, of yellow fever vaccine responses in identical twins.

The rearrangement links TRBV2 to TRBJ2-4, with D tentatively TRBD1 (6 bases). The sample comprised CD4+ T cells sorted from blood. This sequence was found in a woman between 18 and 30 years old in good health. The CDR3 nucleotides are TGTGCCAGCAGAGTACGAGGGGGAGTCGGCAAAAACATTCAGTACTTC. Translation: CASRVRGGVGKNIQYF. Complete variable domain (other parts from reference TRBV2 and TRBJ2-4): EPEVTQTPSHQVTQMGQEVILRCVPISNHLYFYWYRQILGQKVEFLVSFYNNEISEKSEIFDDQFSVERPDGSNFTLKIRSTKLEDSAMYFCASRVRGGVGKNIQYFGAGTRLSVL.